This TCR beta chain was profiled in a study of PD-1 blockade in mismatch repair-deficient tumors. Study-wide findings and caveats: Tumor-resident clones, often undetectable pretreatment in blood, expanded then contracted after pembrolizumab.

All patients were mismatch repair deficient, assessed by either PCR or immunohistochemistry. TCR sequencing covered a few patients who responded to pembrolizumab. Assay used: immunoSEQ multiplex PCR; TCRdb lists only in-frame clones, some missing. The profile shows under 50,000 clones, around 80% of them singletons. A note on this clone: Its target is not known.

Material: PBMCs, obtained around 40 weeks after starting pembrolizumab. This sequence originates from an adult with mismatch repair-deficient cancer.

In DNA form, the CDR3 reads TGCGCCAGCAGCCAAGAAGCCAGGGCCCTCTACTATAATTCACCCCTCCACTTT. It encodes CASSQEARALYYNSPLHF. This chain links TRBV4-1 with TRBJ1-6, with D maybe TRBD1 (5 bases). The CDR3 runs to 18 residues. Per germline, CDR1 MGHRA and CDR2 YSYEKL. V lost 0 bases, J lost 3 bases, and 15 bases lay in between.